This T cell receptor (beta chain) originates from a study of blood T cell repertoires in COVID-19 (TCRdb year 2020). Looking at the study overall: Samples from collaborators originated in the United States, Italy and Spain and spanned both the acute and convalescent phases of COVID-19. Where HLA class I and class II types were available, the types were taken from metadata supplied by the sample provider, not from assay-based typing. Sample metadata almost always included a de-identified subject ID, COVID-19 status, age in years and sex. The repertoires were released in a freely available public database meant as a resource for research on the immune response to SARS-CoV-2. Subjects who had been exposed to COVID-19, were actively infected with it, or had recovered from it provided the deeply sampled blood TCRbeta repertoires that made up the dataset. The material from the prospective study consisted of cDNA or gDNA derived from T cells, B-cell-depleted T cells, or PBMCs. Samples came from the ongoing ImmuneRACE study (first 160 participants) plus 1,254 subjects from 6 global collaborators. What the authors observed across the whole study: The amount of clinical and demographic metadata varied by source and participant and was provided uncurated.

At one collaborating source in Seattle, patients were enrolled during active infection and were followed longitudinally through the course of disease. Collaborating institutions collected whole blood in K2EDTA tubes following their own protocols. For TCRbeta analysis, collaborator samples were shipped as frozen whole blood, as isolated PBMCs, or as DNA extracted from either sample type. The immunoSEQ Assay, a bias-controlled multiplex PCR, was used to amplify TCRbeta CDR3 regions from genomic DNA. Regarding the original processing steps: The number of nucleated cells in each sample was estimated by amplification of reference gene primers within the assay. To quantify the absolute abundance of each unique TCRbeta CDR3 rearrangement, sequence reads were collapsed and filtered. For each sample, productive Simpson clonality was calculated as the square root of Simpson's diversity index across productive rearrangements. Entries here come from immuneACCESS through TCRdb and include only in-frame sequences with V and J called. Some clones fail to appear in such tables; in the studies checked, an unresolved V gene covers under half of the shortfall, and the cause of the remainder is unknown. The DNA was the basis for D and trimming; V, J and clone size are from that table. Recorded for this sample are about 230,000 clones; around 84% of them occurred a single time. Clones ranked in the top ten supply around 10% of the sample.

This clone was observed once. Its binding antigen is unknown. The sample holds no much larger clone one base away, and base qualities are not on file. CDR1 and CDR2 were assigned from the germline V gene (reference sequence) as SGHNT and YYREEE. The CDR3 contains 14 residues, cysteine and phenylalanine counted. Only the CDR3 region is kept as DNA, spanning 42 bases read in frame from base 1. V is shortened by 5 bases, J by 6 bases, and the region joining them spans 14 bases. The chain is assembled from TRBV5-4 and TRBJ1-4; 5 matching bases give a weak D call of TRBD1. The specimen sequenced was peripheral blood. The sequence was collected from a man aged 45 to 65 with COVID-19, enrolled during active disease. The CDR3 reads CASRGQGLDEKLFF. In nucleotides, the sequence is TGTGCCAGCAGGGGCCAGGGATTGGATGAAAAACTGTTTTTT.